The 31 T cell receptor beta chains given below trace back to one sample, sequenced in a study of blood T cell repertoires in COVID-19 (dated by TCRdb to 2020 to 2021). Libraries were constructed by the immunoSEQ multiplex PCR assay. TCRdb carries this immuneACCESS record with in-frame sequences only. Its versions omit some clonotypes, under half of them owing to an unresolved V gene in the studies checked, with the rest unexplained. The sample table lists about 140,000 clones, about four fifths of them with a count of one. About 3.5% of the sample goes to the ten largest clones. Sequencing was performed on peripheral blood. The source of these receptors is a man between 70 and 80 years old who had recovered from COVID-19.

The chain recombines TRBV4-1 with TRBJ2-3, with TRBD2 matching over 8 bases. Trimming took 4 bases from V and 1 from J; bases not matched to a gene: 1. This CDR3 is 14 amino acids long. CDR1 and CDR2 (germline): MGHRA, YSYEKL. CDR3 protein: CASSLSGGTDTQYF. The DNA of the CDR3 is TGCGCCAGCAGCCTTAGCGGGGGCACAGATACGCAGTATTTT.

The gene calls are TRBV5-1 and TRBJ2-5; 10 nucleotides match TRBD1. J lost 4 bases, V lost 3 bases, and 3 bases had no gene match. The CDR3 extends over 14 amino acids. Germline assignment: CDR1 SGHRS and CDR2 YFSETQ. The CDR3: CASSWGQGRETQYF. The CDR3 coding sequence is TGCGCCAGCAGCTGGGGACAGGGGAGAGAGACCCAGTACTTC.

V is TRBV7-2 and J is TRBJ2-1; D not certain. This CDR3 has 15 amino acids. The ends were cut back, 1 base at V and 3 bases at J, with 10 bases in the middle. Germline CDR1 reads SGHTA; CDR2 reads FQGNSA. CDR3 region: CASSLGLAGYNEQFF. CDR3 bases: TGTGCCAGCAGCTTAGGACTCGCCGGCTACAATGAGCAGTTCTTC.

V and J are TRBV7-9 and TRBJ2-1; 8 bases align to TRBD1. V gave up 1 base and J gave up 3 bases; unmatched junction bases: 5. Germline V gene lookup returns CDR1 SEHNR and CDR2 FQNEAQ (reference sequence). The CDR3 length is 16 residues. The CDR3 spells CASSLDQGAYYNEQFF. CDR3 nucleotide sequence: TGTGCCAGCAGCTTAGATCAGGGGGCCTACTACAATGAGCAGTTCTTC.

Here the CDR3 DNA reads TGTGCCAGCTCACCTCGGGACAGGGGTACAAGGGGCGAGCAGTACTTC. It codes for CASSPRDRGTRGEQYF. The chain joins TRBV18 to TRBJ2-7; 10 bases align to TRBD1. Trimming removed 3 bases from V and 6 bases from J; junction bases left unmatched: 11. The length of the CDR3 is 16 residues. Germline values: CDR1 KGHSH, CDR2 LQKENI.

This chain links TRBV30 with TRBJ2-3; D is possibly TRBD2 (6 bases). Trimming took off 5 bases at V and 4 bases at J, with 10 bases between the two ends. The CDR3 contains 12 residues. Germline CDR1 reads GTSNPN; CDR2 reads SVGIG (reference sequence). In DNA, the CDR3 is TGTGCCTGGGGGGGAGGTGCAGATACGCAGTATTTT. Protein product: CAWGGGADTQYF. The variable domain in full, with the rest retrieved from reference TRBV30 and TRBJ2-3, is SQTIHQWPATLVQPVGSPLSLECTVEGTSNPNLYWYRQAAGRGLQLLFYSVGIGQISSEVPQNLSASRPQDRQFILSSKKLLLSDSGFYLCAWGGGADTQYFGPGTRLTVL.

This rearrangement joins TRBV3-1 (or the pseudogene TRBV3-2) to TRBJ1-4; possibly TRBD1 for D (6 bases). V was shortened by 4 bases and J by 0 bases, with 9 bases between the two germline ends. The CDR3 totals 15 residues. Germline CDR1 reads LGHDT; CDR2 reads YNNKEL (reference sequence). The CDR3 loop is CASSPTGTTNEKLFF. The CDR3 DNA reads as TGTGCCAGCAGCCCTACAGGGACAACTAATGAAAAACTGTTTTTT.

This chain connects TRBV7-9 to TRBJ2-1, with 9 bases lining up with TRBD2. The trim removed 2 bases at V and 9 bases at J, leaving 8 bases unmatched. The CDR3 totals 15 residues. CDR1 and CDR2 from the germline V gene are SEHNR and FQNEAQ (reference sequence). This chain's CDR3 is CASSLPGLADPEQFF. As DNA, the CDR3 is TGTGCCAGCAGCTTACCGGGACTAGCTGATCCTGAGCAGTTCTTC.

The V call is TRBV5-1, the J call TRBJ2-7; 10 positions match TRBD1. The trim removed 4 bases at V and 4 bases at J, leaving 5 bases unmatched. The CDR3 is made up of 14 amino acids. CDR1 and CDR2 from the germline V gene are SGHRS and YFSETQ. CDR3 sequence: CASSRDRGRYEQYF. DNA for the CDR3: TGCGCCAGCAGCCGGGACAGGGGACGTTACGAGCAGTACTTC.

The chain carries TRBV18 and TRBJ2-1; no reliable D call. The V end lost 3 bases, the J end lost 4 bases, and 7 bases lay between the germline ends. CDR3 length equals 13 residues. From germline, CDR1 is KGHSH and CDR2 LQKENI. The CDR3 DNA is TGTGCCAGCTCACCGAGCGAGTACAATGAGCAGTTCTTC. It yields the protein CASSPSEYNEQFF.

The chain is built from TRBV28 and TRBJ2-1, with D maybe TRBD2 (5 bases). This CDR3 spans 16 amino acids. V lost 8 bases and J 2 bases, leaving 19 bases between the germline ends. Germline CDR1 and CDR2: MDHEN and SYDVKM. For the CDR3, the DNA is TGTGCCAGCGGCGGAGGTGGGCGGGCCGCCTACAATGAGCAGTTCTTC. Amino acids: CASGGGGRAAYNEQFF.

Details on this clone: Germline and junction disagree at one end, which may indicate a read error. The chain joins TRBV3-1 (or the pseudogene TRBV3-2) to TRBJ2-7, with 9 bases matching TRBD2. CDR3 size: 15 residues. CDR1 is LGHDT, CDR2 YNNKEL, per germline (reference sequence). CDR3 region: CASSFIAGAIYEQYF. The CDR3 nucleotides read TGTGCTAGCAGCTTTATAGCGGGAGCGATATACGAGCAGTACTTC.

The CDR3 DNA is TGTGCCAGCCCCCTCGTCGAGGGCCTTTGGAATGAGCAGTTCTTC. Translating gives CASPLVEGLWNEQFF. The chain links TRBV2 to TRBJ2-1, with D possibly matching TRBD2 (5 bases). V lost 8 bases to trimming and J lost 7 bases, with 21 bases between them. The CDR3 runs to 15 residues. Per germline, CDR1 SNHLY and CDR2 FYNNEI.

The gene calls are TRBV6-5 and TRBJ1-1; possible D gene TRBD1, 5 bases. The CDR3 spans 13 residues. V was shortened by 10 bases and J by 1 base, with 13 bases between the two germline ends. Germline V lookup: CDR1 MNHEY, CDR2 SVGAGI. CDR3 coding DNA: TGTGCCACTAACAGGATGAGGAACACTGAAGCTTTCTTT. Amino acids: CATNRMRNTEAFF.

This clone occurred a few times. V and J are TRBV7-2 and TRBJ2-1; TRBD2 might be the D (7 bases). Between the trimmed V and J ends, which lost 6 bases and 3 bases, there was a span of 15 bases. The CDR3 spans 15 residues. Germline V gene sequence: CDR1 SGHTA, CDR2 FQGNSA. CDR3 in DNA: TGTGCCAGCAGAGTTGGGGGGGCTGGCTACAATGAGCAGTTCTTC. Its translation is CASRVGGAGYNEQFF.

The genes are TRBV5-1 and TRBJ1-1, with unresolved D. This CDR3 contains 16 residues. The germline gives CDR1 SGHRS, CDR2 YFSETQ. V dropped 5 bases and J dropped 0 bases, with 17 bases sitting between them. CDR3 amino acids: CASRTGFGLMNTEAFF. The CDR3 bases are TGCGCCAGCAGGACCGGATTTGGGCTCATGAACACTGAAGCTTTCTTT.

The J gene is TRBJ2-2, the V gene TRBV10-1, with D possibly TRBD1 on 8 matching bases. CDR3 length: 14 residues. Germline V CDR1 and CDR2: WNHNN, SYGVQD (reference sequence). The germline V and J ends were trimmed by 3 bases and 5 bases, with 10 bases remaining between them. The CDR3 spells CASSEQGGTGELFF. The CDR3 coding sequence is TGCGCCAGCAGTGAACAGGGGGGGACCGGGGAGCTGTTTTTT.

The J gene is TRBJ2-3, the V gene TRBV18, with 7 positions matching TRBD2. The CDR3 spans 15 residues. The germline gives CDR1 KGHSH, CDR2 LQKENI. V gave up 6 bases and J gave up 2 bases; unmatched junction bases: 8. The CDR3 is CASSLFGGVTDTQYF. CDR3 DNA sequence: TGTGCCAGCTCCCTCTTTGGGGGGGTCACAGATACGCAGTATTTT.

The chain combines TRBV30 with TRBJ1-2, with D possibly matching TRBD1 (5 bases). Germline lookup yields CDR1 GTSNPN and CDR2 SVGIG (reference sequence). The CDR3 is 16 amino acids. V was clipped by 2 bases and J by 0 bases, with 16 bases between them. CDR3 sequence: CAWSNRLSSSNYGYTF. The CDR3 DNA sequence: TGTGCCTGGAGTAACAGGTTATCATCTTCTAACTATGGCTACACCTTC. The complete variable domain, with remaining parts taken from reference TRBV30 and TRBJ1-2, reads SQTIHQWPATLVQPVGSPLSLECTVEGTSNPNLYWYRQAAGRGLQLLFYSVGIGQISSEVPQNLSASRPQDRQFILSSKKLLLSDSGFYLCAWSNRLSSSNYGYTFGSGTRLTVV.

The rearrangement uses TRBV4-1 and TRBJ2-7, with 7 bases fitting TRBD2. The V gene end was trimmed by 1 base and the J gene end by 4 bases; junction bases not matched to a gene: 10. The CDR3 extends over 16 amino acids. Germline CDR1 reads MGHRA; CDR2 reads YSYEKL. The CDR3 region is CASSQGHGGRLYEQYF. The CDR3 DNA follows: TGCGCCAGCAGCCAAGGACATGGCGGGAGATTGTACGAGCAGTACTTC.

This rearrangement joins TRBV4-1 to TRBJ2-7, with 12 positions matching TRBD1. This CDR3 comprises 16 residues. Germline CDR1 MGHRA, CDR2 YSYEKL. V lost 3 bases to trimming and J lost 4 bases; unmatched junction nucleotides: 7. This CDR3 reads CASSHLPGQGAYEQYF. The DNA of the CDR3 is TGCGCCAGCAGCCATCTACCGGGACAGGGGGCGTACGAGCAGTACTTC.

CDR3 bases: TGTGCCAGTATCGACAGACCTTATAGCAATCAGCCCCAGCATTTT. Its protein is CASIDRPYSNQPQHF. The chain employs TRBV19 and TRBJ1-5; TRBD1 might be the D (5 bases). V gave up 7 bases and J gave up 0 bases, with 13 bases separating them. CDR3 length equals 15 residues. CDR1 and CDR2 (germline): LNHDA, SQIVND (reference sequence).

The rearrangement uses TRBV30 and TRBJ2-1, with D possibly being TRBD1 or TRBD2 (6 bases each). V was shortened by 8 bases and J by 4 bases, with 21 bases between the two germline ends. The CDR3 spans 15 residues. Germline values: CDR1 GTSNPN, CDR2 SVGIG (reference sequence). For the CDR3, the DNA is TGTGCCGGGGGGCCTGGAGTGGGAGTTTACAATGAGCAGTTCTTC. Translated, it gives CAGGPGVGVYNEQFF.

V gene TRBV6-6 combines with J gene TRBJ2-7; a possible D gene is TRBD2 (6 bases). CDR1 is MNHNY and CDR2 is SVGAGI in the germline V gene (reference sequence). Trimming left V 6 bases short and J 3 bases short, with 15 bases between. The CDR3 has 14 residues. The CDR3 bases are TGTGCCAGCAGCTCCCTGGGGGGAAGCTACGAGCAGTACTTC. This translates into CASSSLGGSYEQYF.

This clone was seen only a few times. The J gene is TRBJ2-7, the V gene TRBV5-1; possible D gene TRBD2, 6 bases. This CDR3 comprises 14 residues. Trimming shortened V by 2 bases and J by 6 bases, and 15 bases separated the two germline ends. Germline V lookup: CDR1 SGHRS, CDR2 YFSETQ. This chain's CDR3 is CASSFGGMRGEQYF. In nucleotides, the CDR3 is TGCGCCAGCAGCTTTGGCGGGATGAGGGGCGAGCAGTACTTC.

This clone was seen just once. This chain joins TRBV29-1 and TRBJ1-2; maybe TRBD1 (6 bases). Trimming removed 4 bases from V and 4 bases from J, with 10 bases in between. The CDR3 is 12 amino acids. Germline CDR1 and CDR2: SQVTM and ANQGSEA. The DNA for the CDR3 is TGCAGCGTTGTTGACAGGACCTATGGCTACACCTTC. Residues: CSVVDRTYGYTF.

The V call is TRBV7-9, the J call TRBJ2-7; weak D call: TRBD1 (5 bases). Trimming took off 6 bases at V and 3 bases at J, with 18 bases between the two ends. The CDR3 runs 15 residues. Germline CDR1 and CDR2: SEHNR and FQNEAQ (reference sequence). CDR3 sequence: CASSLGEPRYYEQYF. CDR3 sequence (DNA): TGTGCCAGCAGTCTAGGGGAACCCCGCTACTACGAGCAGTACTTC.

This clone was counted only a few times. The CDR3 protein is CASSQVVEKLFF. The CDR3 region has the DNA TGCGCCAGCAGCCAAGTAGTCGAAAAACTGTTTTTT. The V call is TRBV4-1, the J call TRBJ1-4; D is ambiguous. V was cut by 1 base and J by 8 bases, with 5 bases left in between. CDR1 MGHRA and CDR2 YSYEKL come from the germline V gene. The CDR3 extends over 12 amino acids.

The chain couples TRBV11-2 to TRBJ2-1; 11 nucleotides agree with TRBD2. The CDR3 has 15 amino acids. Germline lookup yields CDR1 SGHAT and CDR2 FQNNGV. The V gene end was trimmed by 2 bases and the J gene end by 8 bases; junction bases not matched to a gene: 5. The CDR3 is CASSLWLAGGDEQFF. The CDR3 DNA reads TGTGCCAGCAGCTTATGGCTAGCGGGGGGTGATGAGCAGTTCTTC.

The sample holds many counts of this clone. The chain joins TRBV27 to TRBJ2-1; 7 positions agree with TRBD1. The CDR3 length is 15 residues. Germline V lookup: CDR1 MNHEY, CDR2 SMNVEV (reference sequence). The V and J ends lost 5 bases and 2 bases, in that order; junction bases with no gene match: 6. The CDR3 is CASSPTGPPYNEQFF. For the CDR3, the DNA is TGTGCCAGCAGTCCGACAGGGCCCCCCTACAATGAGCAGTTCTTC.

The chain has TRBV2 and TRBJ2-7, with a possible D match to TRBD2 (5 bases). Per the germline V gene, CDR1 is SNHLY and CDR2 is FYNNEI. Trimming removed 3 bases at V and 3 bases at J, with 6 bases between. The CDR3 spans 12 residues. The CDR3 loop is CASSDRGYEQYF. Written as DNA, the CDR3 is TGTGCCAGCAGTGACCGGGGCTACGAGCAGTACTTC.